This TCR beta chain was identified in a study of blood T cell repertoires in COVID-19. CDR3 size: 13 residues. CDR1 and CDR2 (germline): SGHVS, FNYEAQ. The junction had 3 bases not matched to a gene; V was cut back by 6 bases and J by 3 bases. The repertoire was sequenced with immunoSEQ multiplex PCR; TCRdb's copy has only in-frame clones and lacks some. The data contain around 100,000 clones, roughly 80% of them seen just once; the ten biggest clones take up around 20%. Specimen: peripheral blood. The chain links TRBV7-6 to TRBJ1-2; 8 bases match TRBD1. The sequence came from a man aged 70-80 years with active or convalescent COVID-19. CDR3 nucleotide sequence: TGTGCCAGCAGTCTGACAGGGGACTATGGCTACACCTTC. It codes for CASSLTGDYGYTF.